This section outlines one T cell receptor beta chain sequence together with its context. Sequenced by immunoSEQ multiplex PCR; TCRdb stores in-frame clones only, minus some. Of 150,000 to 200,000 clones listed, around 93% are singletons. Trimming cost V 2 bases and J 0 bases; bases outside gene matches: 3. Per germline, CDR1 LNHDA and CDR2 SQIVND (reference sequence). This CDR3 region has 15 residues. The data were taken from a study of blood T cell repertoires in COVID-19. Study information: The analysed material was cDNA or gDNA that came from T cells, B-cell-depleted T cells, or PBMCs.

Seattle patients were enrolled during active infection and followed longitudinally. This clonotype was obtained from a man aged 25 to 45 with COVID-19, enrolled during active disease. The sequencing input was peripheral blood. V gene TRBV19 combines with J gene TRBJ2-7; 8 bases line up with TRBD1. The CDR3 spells CASSIPGGASYEQYF. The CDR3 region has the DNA TGTGCCAGTAGTATACCAGGGGGCGCCTCCTACGAGCAGTACTTC.